This T cell receptor beta chain was recorded in a study of OX40 agonist ivuxolimab in advanced cancers. The V end lost 3 bases, the J end lost 11 bases, and 19 bases lay between the germline ends. Germline values: CDR1 SGHRS, CDR2 YFSETQ. CDR3 length: 14 residues. Assay: immunoSEQ multiplex PCR; the TCRdb copy retains only in-frame clones and omits some. The table lists about 46,000 clones, roughly 88% of them singletons. This clonotype was sampled from an adult with an advanced solid tumor such as melanoma, head and neck, liver or kidney cancer. The sequences come from CD4+ or CD8+ T cells sorted from blood, collected in a trial of the OX40 agonist ivuxolimab. This rearrangement joins TRBV5-1 to TRBJ2-3, with D possibly being TRBD2 (6 bases). The CDR3: CASSSAGPGTEQYF. CDR3 bases: TGCGCCAGCAGCTCCGCAGGACCCGGGACTGAGCAGTATTTT.